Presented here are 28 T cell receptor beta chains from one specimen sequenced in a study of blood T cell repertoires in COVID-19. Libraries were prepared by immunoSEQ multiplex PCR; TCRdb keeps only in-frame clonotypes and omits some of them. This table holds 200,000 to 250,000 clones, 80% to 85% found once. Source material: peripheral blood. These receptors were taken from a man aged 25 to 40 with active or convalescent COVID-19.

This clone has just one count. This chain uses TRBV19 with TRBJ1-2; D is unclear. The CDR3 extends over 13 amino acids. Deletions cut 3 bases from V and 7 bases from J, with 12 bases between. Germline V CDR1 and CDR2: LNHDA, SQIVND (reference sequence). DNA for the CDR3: TGTGCCAGTAGTATCAAAGGAGCTAGTGGCTACACCTTC. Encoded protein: CASSIKGASGYTF.

CDR3: CASSYGTSGTYEQYF. In DNA, the CDR3 is TGCGCCAGCAGCTACGGGACTAGCGGTACCTACGAGCAGTACTTC. This chain joins TRBV4-1 and TRBJ2-7; 11 bases are shared with TRBD2. The V segment lost 5 bases and the J segment 2 bases; nucleotides outside the gene matches: 5. The CDR3 spans 15 residues. Germline-derived CDR1 and CDR2 are MGHRA and YSYEKL.

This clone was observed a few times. The CDR3 coding sequence is TGTGCCAGCAGCCAGGTACAGGGCACCTTTGCTTTCTTT. Its protein product is CASSQVQGTFAFF. The chain joins TRBV3-1 (or the pseudogene TRBV3-2) to TRBJ1-1, with D possibly being TRBD1 (6 bases). CDR3 length: 13 residues. The germline V gene encodes CDR1 LGHDT and CDR2 YNNKEL (reference sequence). V lost 3 bases and J 11 bases, leaving 16 bases between the germline ends.

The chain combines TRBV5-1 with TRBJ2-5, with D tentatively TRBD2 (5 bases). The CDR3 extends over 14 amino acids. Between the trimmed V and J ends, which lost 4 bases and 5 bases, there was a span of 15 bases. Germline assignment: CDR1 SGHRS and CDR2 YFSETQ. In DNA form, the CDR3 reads TGCGCCAGCAGCACTTCGACGCGAGGGGAGACCCAGTACTTC. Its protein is CASSTSTRGETQYF.

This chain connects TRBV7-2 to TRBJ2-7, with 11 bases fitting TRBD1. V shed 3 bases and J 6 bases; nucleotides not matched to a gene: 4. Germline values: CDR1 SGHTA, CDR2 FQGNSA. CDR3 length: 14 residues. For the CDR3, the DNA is TGTGCCAGCAGCTTTGGGACAGGGGGAAGCGAGCAGTACTTC. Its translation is CASSFGTGGSEQYF.

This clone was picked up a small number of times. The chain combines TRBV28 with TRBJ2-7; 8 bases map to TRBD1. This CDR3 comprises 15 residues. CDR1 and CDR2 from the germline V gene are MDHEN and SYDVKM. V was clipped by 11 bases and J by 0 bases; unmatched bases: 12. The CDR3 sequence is CASGTGGPSSYEQYF. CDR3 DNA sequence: TGTGCCTCCGGTACAGGGGGTCCTAGCTCCTACGAGCAGTACTTC.

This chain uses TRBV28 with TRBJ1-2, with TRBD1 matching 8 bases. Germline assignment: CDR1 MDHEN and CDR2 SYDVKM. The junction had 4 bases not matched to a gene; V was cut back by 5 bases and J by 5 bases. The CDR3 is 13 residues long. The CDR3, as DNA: TGTGCCAGCAGTCTACAGGGGGAATATGGCTACACCTTC. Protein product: CASSLQGEYGYTF.

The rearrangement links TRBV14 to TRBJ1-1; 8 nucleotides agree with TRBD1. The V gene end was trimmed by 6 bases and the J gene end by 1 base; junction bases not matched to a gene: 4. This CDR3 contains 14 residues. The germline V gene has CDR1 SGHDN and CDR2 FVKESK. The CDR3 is CASRRQGRNTEAFF. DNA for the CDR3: TGTGCCAGCAGGCGACAGGGGCGGAACACTGAAGCTTTCTTT.

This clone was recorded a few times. The CDR3 protein is CASSLAQVKAEAFF. For the CDR3, the DNA is TGTGCCAGCAGCTTGGCTCAGGTCAAGGCTGAAGCTTTCTTT. V gene TRBV5-6 combines with J gene TRBJ1-1; D gene unclear. This CDR3 spans 14 amino acids. Trimming pared 0 bases from V and 6 bases from J, leaving 12 bases between. Germline V lookup: CDR1 SGHDT, CDR2 YYEEEE. The entire variable domain, with the rest obtained from reference TRBV5-6 and TRBJ1-1, is as follows: DAGVTQSPTHLIKTRGQQVTLRCSPKSGHDTVSWYQQALGQGPQFIFQYYEEEERQRGNFPDRFSGHQFPNYSSELNVNALLLGDSALYLCASSLAQVKAEAFFGQGTRLTVV.

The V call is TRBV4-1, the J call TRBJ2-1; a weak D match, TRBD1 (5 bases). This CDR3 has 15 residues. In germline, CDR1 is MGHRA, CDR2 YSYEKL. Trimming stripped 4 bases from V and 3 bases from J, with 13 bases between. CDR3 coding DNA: TGCGCCAGCAGCCTATTTTCAGGGAACTACAATGAGCAGTTCTTC. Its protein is CASSLFSGNYNEQFF.

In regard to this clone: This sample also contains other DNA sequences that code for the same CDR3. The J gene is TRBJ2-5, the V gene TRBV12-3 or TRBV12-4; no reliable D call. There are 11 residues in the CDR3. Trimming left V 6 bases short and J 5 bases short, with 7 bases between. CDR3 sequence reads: CASSPRETQYF. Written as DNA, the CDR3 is TGTGCCAGCAGCCCACGGGAGACCCAGTACTTC.

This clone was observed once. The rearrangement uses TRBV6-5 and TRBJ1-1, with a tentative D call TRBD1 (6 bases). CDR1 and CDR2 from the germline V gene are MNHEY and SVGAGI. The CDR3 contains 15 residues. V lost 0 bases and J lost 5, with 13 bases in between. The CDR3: CASSYSGRGGTEAFF. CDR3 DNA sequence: TGTGCCAGCAGTTACTCAGGTAGGGGGGGAACTGAAGCTTTCTTT.

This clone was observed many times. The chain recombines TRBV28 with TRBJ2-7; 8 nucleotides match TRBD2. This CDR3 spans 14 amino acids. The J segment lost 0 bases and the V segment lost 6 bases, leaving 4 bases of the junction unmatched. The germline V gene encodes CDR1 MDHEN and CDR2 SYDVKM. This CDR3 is CASSRGGPSYEQYF. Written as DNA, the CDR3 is TGTGCCAGCAGCCGGGGGGGGCCCTCCTACGAGCAGTACTTC.

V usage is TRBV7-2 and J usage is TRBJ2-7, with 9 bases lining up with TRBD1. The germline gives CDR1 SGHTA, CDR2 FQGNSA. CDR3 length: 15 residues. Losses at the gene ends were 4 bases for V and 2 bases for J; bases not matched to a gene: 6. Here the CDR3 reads CASSYTGTGTYEQYF. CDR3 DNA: TGTGCCAGCAGCTACACCGGGACAGGGACCTACGAGCAGTACTTC. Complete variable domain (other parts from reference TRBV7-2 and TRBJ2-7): GAGVSQSPSNKVTEKGKDVELRCDPISGHTALYWYRQSLGQGLEFLIYFQGNSAPDKSGLPSDRFSAERTGGSVSTLTIQRTQQEDSAVYLCASSYTGTGTYEQYFGPGTRLTVT.

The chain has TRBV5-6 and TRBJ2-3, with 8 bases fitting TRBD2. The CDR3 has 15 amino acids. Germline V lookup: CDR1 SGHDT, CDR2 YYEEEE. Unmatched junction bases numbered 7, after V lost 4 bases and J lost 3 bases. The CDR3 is CASSPGGGRTDTQYF. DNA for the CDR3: TGTGCCAGCAGCCCGGGCGGGGGGCGGACAGATACGCAGTATTTT.

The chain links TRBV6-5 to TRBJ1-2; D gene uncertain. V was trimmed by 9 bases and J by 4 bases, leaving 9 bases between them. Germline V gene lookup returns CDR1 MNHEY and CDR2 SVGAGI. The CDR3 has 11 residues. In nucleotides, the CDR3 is TGTGCCAGGAGGGTGGCCTATGGCTACACCTTC. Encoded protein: CARRVAYGYTF.

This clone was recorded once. This CDR3 is CASSYSSLAGELFF. CDR3 nucleotide sequence: TGTGCCAGCAGTTACTCGAGCCTGGCCGGGGAGCTGTTTTTT. This chain joins TRBV6-5 and TRBJ2-2; D unresolved. Between the trimmed V and J ends, which lost 0 bases and 6 bases, there was a span of 8 bases. CDR3 length equals 14 residues. Germline CDR1 MNHEY, CDR2 SVGAGI.

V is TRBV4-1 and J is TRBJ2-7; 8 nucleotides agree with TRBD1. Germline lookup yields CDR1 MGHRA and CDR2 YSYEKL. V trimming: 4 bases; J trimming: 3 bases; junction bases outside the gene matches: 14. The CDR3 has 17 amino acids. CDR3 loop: CASSLLMGAGGGYEQYF. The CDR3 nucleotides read TGCGCCAGCAGCCTCCTAATGGGGGCAGGGGGCGGCTACGAGCAGTACTTC.

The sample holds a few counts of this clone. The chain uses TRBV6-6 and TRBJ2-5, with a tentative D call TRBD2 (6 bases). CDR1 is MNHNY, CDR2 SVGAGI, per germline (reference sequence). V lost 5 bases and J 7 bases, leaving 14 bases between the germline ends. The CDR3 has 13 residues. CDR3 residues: CASSPGTAVTQYF. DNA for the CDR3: TGTGCCAGCAGTCCCGGGACTGCCGTGACCCAGTACTTC.

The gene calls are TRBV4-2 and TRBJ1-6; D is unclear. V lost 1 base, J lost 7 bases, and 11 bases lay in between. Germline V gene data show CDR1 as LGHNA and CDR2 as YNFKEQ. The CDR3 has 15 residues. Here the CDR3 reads CASSQGRGRNSPLHF. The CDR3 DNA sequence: TGTGCCAGCAGCCAAGGACGGGGAAGGAATTCACCCCTCCACTTT.

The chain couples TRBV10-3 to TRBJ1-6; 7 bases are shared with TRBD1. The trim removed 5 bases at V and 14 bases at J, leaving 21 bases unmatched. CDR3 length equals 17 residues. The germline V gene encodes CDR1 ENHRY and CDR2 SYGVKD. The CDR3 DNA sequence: TGTGCCATCAGTCCCCGCGTAGTCGGGACAGACAAGGGCGCCCTCCACTTT. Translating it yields CAISPRVVGTDKGALHF.

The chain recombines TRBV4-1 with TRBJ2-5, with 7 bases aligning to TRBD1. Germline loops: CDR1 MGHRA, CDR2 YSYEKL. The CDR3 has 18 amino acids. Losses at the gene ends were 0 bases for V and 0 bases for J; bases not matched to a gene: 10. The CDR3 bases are TGCGCCAGCAGCCAAGATAGGACAGGTACGCCACACCAAGAGACCCAGTACTTC. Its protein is CASSQDRTGTPHQETQYF.

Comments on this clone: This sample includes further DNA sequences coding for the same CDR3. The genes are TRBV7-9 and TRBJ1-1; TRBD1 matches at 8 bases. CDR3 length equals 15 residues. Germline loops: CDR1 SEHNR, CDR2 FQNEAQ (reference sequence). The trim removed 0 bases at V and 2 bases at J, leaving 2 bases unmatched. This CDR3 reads CASSLAAGGNTEAFF. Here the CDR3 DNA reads TGTGCCAGCAGCTTAGCGGCAGGGGGCAACACTGAAGCTTTCTTT.

DNA of the CDR3: TGTGCCAGCTTTCCCGGGACAGGTGAAAATTCACCCCTCCACTTT. Translated: CASFPGTGENSPLHF. The chain uses TRBV28 and TRBJ1-6; 8 positions match TRBD1. CDR3 length: 15 residues. Germline values: CDR1 MDHEN, CDR2 SYDVKM. Unmatched junction bases numbered 10, after V lost 8 bases and J lost 7 bases.

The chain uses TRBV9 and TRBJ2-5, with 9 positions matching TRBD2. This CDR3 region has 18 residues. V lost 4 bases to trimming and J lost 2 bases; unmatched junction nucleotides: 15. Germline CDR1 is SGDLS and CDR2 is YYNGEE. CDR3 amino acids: CASSPRSGTSFVQETQYF. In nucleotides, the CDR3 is TGTGCCAGCAGCCCACGCTCCGGGACTAGCTTCGTTCAAGAGACCCAGTACTTC.

CDR3: CASSRGQGGPSDTQYF. The CDR3 DNA reads as TGTGCCAGCAGCCGAGGGCAGGGGGGCCCTTCTGATACGCAGTATTTT. This sequence joins TRBV11-3 and TRBJ2-3; TRBD1 is a possible D gene (7 bases). Germline CDR1 is SGHNT and CDR2 is YENEEA. This CDR3 region has 16 residues. Trimming stripped 5 bases from V and 6 bases from J, with 21 bases between.

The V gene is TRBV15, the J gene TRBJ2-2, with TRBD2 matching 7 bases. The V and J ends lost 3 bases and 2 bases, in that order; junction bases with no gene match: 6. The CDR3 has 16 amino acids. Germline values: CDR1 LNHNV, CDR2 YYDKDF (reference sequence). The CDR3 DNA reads TGTGCCACCAGCAGGAAGCGGGACTTAAACACCGGGGAGCTGTTTTTT. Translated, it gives CATSRKRDLNTGELFF.

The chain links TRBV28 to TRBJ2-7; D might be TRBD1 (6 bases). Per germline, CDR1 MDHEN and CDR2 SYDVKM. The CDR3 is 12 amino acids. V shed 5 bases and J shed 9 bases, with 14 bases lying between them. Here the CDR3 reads CASSLLDRPQYF. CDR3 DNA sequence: TGTGCCAGCAGTCTCCTTGACAGGCCGCAGTACTTC.